The T cell receptor (beta chain) described here comes from a study of OX40 agonist ivuxolimab in advanced cancers. Sequencing used immunoSEQ multiplex PCR; TCRdb keeps in-frame clones, though not all of them. The table lists about 60,000 clones, roughly 89% of them singletons. The CDR3 has 16 amino acids. From germline, CDR1 is SGHTA and CDR2 FQGNSA. V gave up 4 bases and J gave up 4 bases, with 14 bases separating them. The sample consisted of CD4+ or CD8+ T cells sorted from blood, taken in a trial of the OX40 agonist ivuxolimab. V gene TRBV7-2 combines with J gene TRBJ1-6, with D possibly TRBD1 on 5 matching bases. This TCR was sampled from an adult with an advanced solid tumor such as melanoma, head and neck, liver or kidney cancer. In nucleotides, the CDR3 is TGTGCCAGCAGCTCCGGTGGGGGGAGGTATAATTCACCCCTCCACTTT. Protein product: CASSSGGGRYNSPLHF.